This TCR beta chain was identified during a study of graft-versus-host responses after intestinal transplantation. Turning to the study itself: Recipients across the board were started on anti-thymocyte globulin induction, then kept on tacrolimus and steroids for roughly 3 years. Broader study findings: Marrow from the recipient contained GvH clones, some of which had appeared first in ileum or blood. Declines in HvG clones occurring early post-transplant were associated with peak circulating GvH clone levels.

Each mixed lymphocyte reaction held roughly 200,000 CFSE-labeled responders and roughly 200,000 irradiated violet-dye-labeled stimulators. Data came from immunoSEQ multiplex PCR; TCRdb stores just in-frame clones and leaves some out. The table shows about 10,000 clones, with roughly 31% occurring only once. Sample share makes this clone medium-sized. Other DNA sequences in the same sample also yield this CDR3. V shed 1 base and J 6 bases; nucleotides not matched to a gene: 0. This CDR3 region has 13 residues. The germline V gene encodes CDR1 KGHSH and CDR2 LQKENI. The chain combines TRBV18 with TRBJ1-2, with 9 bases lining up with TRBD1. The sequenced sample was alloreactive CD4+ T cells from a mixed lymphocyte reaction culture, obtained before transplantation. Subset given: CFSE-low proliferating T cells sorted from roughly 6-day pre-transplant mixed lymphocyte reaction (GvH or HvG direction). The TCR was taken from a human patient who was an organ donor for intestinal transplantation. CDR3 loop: CASSPRQGDGYTF. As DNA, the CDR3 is TGTGCCAGCTCACCACGACAGGGGGATGGCTACACCTTC.